This TCR beta chain was observed in a study of identical twins. Findings and limits, study-wide: There was an excess of low generation probability in the out-of-frame alpha sequences that twins shared.

MiXCR, applied by TCRdb to the 5' RACE reads, yields one record per CDR3 protein. The sample holds 700,000 or so distinct CDR3 sequences, 21% seen once. Germline V gene sequence: CDR1 SGHVS, CDR2 FQNEAQ. The CDR3 runs to 17 residues. V was cut by 5 bases and J by 0 bases, with 17 bases left in between. Ten or more counts support this clonotype. Its specificity is unknown. This same sample was also part of a study on T cells expressing NK-cell markers.

The chain employs TRBV7-8 and TRBJ2-1; D might be TRBD2 (6 bases). Sequenced material: PBMCs. The clonotype was recovered from a woman younger than 35 in good health. The CDR3 loop reads CASSNHRAGDSYNEQFF. The CDR3 coding sequence is TGTGCCAGCAGCAACCATCGAGCGGGCGACTCCTACAATGAGCAGTTCTTC.